The 26 T cell receptor beta chains below were found in one sample sequenced in a study of cytomegalovirus exposure and HLA in healthy donors. Primers for the PCR totalled 60 Vbeta and 13 Jbeta. The protocol was immunoSEQ multiplex PCR, while the TCRdb copy is restricted to in-frame clones and leaves out a portion. This sample's clone table lists roughly 120,000 clones. The sample was PBMCs. Receptors were obtained from a man between 35 and 55 years old in good health and CMV-seropositive.

The chain couples TRBV27 to TRBJ2-2; D is perhaps TRBD1 (6 bases). Germline V CDR1 and CDR2: MNHEY, SMNVEV (reference sequence). The CDR3 runs to 18 residues. Trimming stripped 4 bases from V and 0 bases from J, with 18 bases between. CDR3 sequence (DNA): TGTGCCAGCAGTTATCTCAGGGTCGACAGGACGAACACCGGGGAGCTGTTTTTT. Translation gives CASSYLRVDRTNTGELFF.

The chain combines TRBV7-8 with TRBJ2-7; 7 positions match TRBD2. The CDR3 loop spans 15 amino acids. The germline gives CDR1 SGHVS, CDR2 FQNEAQ. With 5 bases clipped from V and 5 bases from J, the junction kept 12 bases outside the gene matches. This CDR3 reads CASSMTGGGPHEQYF. The DNA for the CDR3 is TGTGCCAGCAGCATGACCGGGGGAGGGCCCCACGAGCAGTACTTC.

This sequence joins TRBV9 and TRBJ1-1, with 7 positions matching TRBD1. The CDR3 loop spans 15 amino acids. Trimming took 4 bases from V and 1 from J; bases not matched to a gene: 7. Germline V CDR1 and CDR2: SGDLS, YYNGEE. As DNA, the CDR3 is TGTGCCAGCAGCCGTGGGACAGCTGGGAACACTGAAGCTTTCTTT. Translating it yields CASSRGTAGNTEAFF. Using reference TRBV9 and TRBJ1-1 for the parts outside the CDR3, the full variable domain is DSGVTQTPKHLITATGQRVTLRCSPRSGDLSVYWYQQSLDQGLQFLIQYYNGEERAKGNILERFSAQQFPDLHSELNLSSLELGDSALYFCASSRGTAGNTEAFFGQGTRLTVV.

The chain is built from TRBV14 and TRBJ2-7; TRBD2 agrees at 11 bases. In germline, CDR1 is SGHDN, CDR2 FVKESK. V was clipped by 1 base and J by 7 bases; unmatched bases: 3. CDR3 length equals 14 residues. In DNA form, the CDR3 reads TGTGCCAGCAGCCAAGGGAGACTAGCGGGGGAGCAGTACTTC. It specifies CASSQGRLAGEQYF.

The rearrangement links TRBV6-1 to TRBJ2-3, with 10 bases that match TRBD2. CDR1 MNHNS and CDR2 SASEGT come from the germline V gene. This CDR3 region has 17 residues. Losses at the gene ends were 1 base for V and 0 bases for J; bases not matched to a gene: 4. CDR3 nucleotide sequence: TGTGCCAGCAGTGAAGGGGGACTAGCGTCAAGCACAGATACGCAGTATTTT. Protein sequence: CASSEGGLASSTDTQYF.

This sequence joins TRBV9 and TRBJ2-2; possible D gene TRBD2, 6 bases. V was pared by 2 bases and J by 8 bases, with 19 bases between. The CDR3 is made up of 16 amino acids. CDR1 is SGDLS, CDR2 YYNGEE, per germline. The CDR3 spells CASSVTSYAPLGELFF. The CDR3 nucleotides read TGTGCCAGCAGCGTGACTAGTTATGCCCCACTTGGGGAGCTGTTTTTT.

J is TRBJ1-1 and V is TRBV7-2, with D uncertain. This CDR3 is 16 amino acids long. CDR1 and CDR2 (germline): SGHTA, FQGNSA. V was clipped by 0 bases and J by 3 bases, with 14 bases between them. CDR3 sequence reads: CASSLAAWQYYTEAFF. CDR3 DNA: TGTGCCAGCAGCTTAGCAGCGTGGCAGTATTACACTGAAGCTTTCTTT.

The V gene is TRBV28, the J gene TRBJ2-5, with 14 nucleotides matching TRBD2. Germline V gene data show CDR1 as MDHEN and CDR2 as SYDVKM. J gave up 5 bases and V 5 bases, and 13 bases lay outside the gene matches. The CDR3 loop spans 18 amino acids. The CDR3 loop is CASSPPLGTSGSSETQYF. The CDR3 bases are TGTGCCAGCAGTCCCCCCCTGGGGACTAGCGGGAGTAGTGAGACCCAGTACTTC.

The gene calls are TRBV9 and TRBJ2-5; TRBD2 matches 11 bases. The CDR3 is 20 amino acids. J was trimmed by 4 bases and V by 3 bases; bases with no gene match: 20. The germline V gene has CDR1 SGDLS and CDR2 YYNGEE. CDR3 sequence (DNA): TGTGCCAGCAGCGCAGGGGGACAGGGTCGCGCTAGCGGGAGGTCAGAGACCCAGTACTTC. As protein: CASSAGGQGRASGRSETQYF. Using reference TRBV9 and TRBJ2-5 for the parts outside the CDR3, the full variable domain is DSGVTQTPKHLITATGQRVTLRCSPRSGDLSVYWYQQSLDQGLQFLIQYYNGEERAKGNILERFSAQQFPDLHSELNLSSLELGDSALYFCASSAGGQGRASGRSETQYFGPGTRLLVL.

This rearrangement joins TRBV5-1 to TRBJ2-7, with TRBD2 matching 11 bases. CDR1 is SGHRS, CDR2 YFSETQ, per germline. J lost 3 bases, V lost 7 bases, and 6 bases had no gene match. CDR3 length: 14 residues. The CDR3 region has the DNA TGCGCCAGCTCGATTAGCGGGAGGGGCTACGAGCAGTACTTC. Translating gives CASSISGRGYEQYF.

The chain has TRBV7-3 and TRBJ1-5; TRBD1 agrees at 9 bases. CDR1 SGHTA and CDR2 FQGTGA come from the germline V gene. This CDR3 region has 14 residues. V lost 5 bases to trimming and J lost 5 bases; unmatched junction nucleotides: 4. CDR3 loop: CASSATGGHQPQHF. Written as DNA, the CDR3 is TGTGCCAGCAGCGCTACAGGGGGCCATCAGCCCCAGCATTTT.

The CDR3 loop reads CASSLATGEALYEQYF. In nucleotides, the CDR3 is TGTGCCAGCAGCTTAGCGACGGGGGAGGCCCTCTACGAGCAGTACTTC. The chain has TRBV7-8 and TRBJ2-7; a weak D match, TRBD2 (6 bases). CDR1 and CDR2 from the germline V gene are SGHVS and FQNEAQ. Trimming shortened V by 0 bases and J by 3 bases, and 15 bases separated the two germline ends. The CDR3 covers 16 residues.

The V call is TRBV2, the J call TRBJ2-7; possibly TRBD1 for D (6 bases). The CDR3 has 12 residues. From germline, CDR1 is SNHLY and CDR2 FYNNEI. V was trimmed by 6 bases and J by 5 bases, leaving 11 bases between them. CDR3 residues: CASSYHRDEQYF. The CDR3 nucleotides read TGTGCCAGCAGCTACCACAGGGACGAGCAGTACTTC. The whole variable domain, filled in from reference TRBV2 and TRBJ2-7, reads EPEVTQTPSHQVTQMGQEVILRCVPISNHLYFYWYRQILGQKVEFLVSFYNNEISEKSEIFDDQFSVERPDGSNFTLKIRSTKLEDSAMYFCASSYHRDEQYFGPGTRLTVT.

The J gene is TRBJ2-3, the V gene TRBV5-4; 11 bases are a match to TRBD2. Germline loops: CDR1 SGHNT, CDR2 YYREEE (reference sequence). This CDR3 has 16 amino acids. The junction had 7 bases not matched to a gene; V was cut back by 4 bases and J by 3 bases. The CDR3 reads CASSKELAGATDTQYF. The DNA for the CDR3 is TGTGCCAGCAGCAAGGAACTAGCGGGAGCTACAGATACGCAGTATTTT.

This rearrangement joins TRBV29-1 to TRBJ2-3; possible D gene TRBD1, 5 bases. The CDR3 contains 13 residues. Germline V gives CDR1 SQVTM, CDR2 ANQGSEA. V lost 3 bases and J lost 4, with 11 bases in between. CDR3 in DNA: TGCAGCGTTGACCCCCAGGGTCCAGATACGCAGTATTTT. The encoded protein is CSVDPQGPDTQYF.

V is TRBV7-2 and J is TRBJ1-1, with 9 bases that match TRBD1. V shed 1 base and J 8 bases; nucleotides not matched to a gene: 2. The CDR3 totals 13 residues. Germline loops: CDR1 SGHTA, CDR2 FQGNSA. This CDR3 is CASSLEGQGEAFF. DNA for the CDR3: TGTGCCAGCAGCTTAGAGGGACAGGGAGAAGCTTTCTTT.

V is TRBV28 and J is TRBJ2-7; perhaps TRBD2 as D (7 bases). The ends were cut back, 6 bases at V and 2 bases at J, with 11 bases in the middle. This CDR3 spans 13 amino acids. Germline loops: CDR1 MDHEN, CDR2 SYDVKM. CDR3 protein: CASRAGGPYEQYF. For the CDR3, the DNA is TGTGCCAGCAGAGCCGGGGGGCCCTACGAGCAGTACTTC. Filled out from reference TRBV28 and TRBJ2-7, the complete variable domain reads DVKVTQSSRYLVKRTGEKVFLECVQDMDHENMFWYRQDPGLGLRLIYFSYDVKMKEKGDIPEGYSVSREKKERFSLILESASTNQTSMYLCASRAGGPYEQYFGPGTRLTVT.

This chain links TRBV4-3 with TRBJ1-2, with a tentative D call TRBD1 (6 bases). Germline V gives CDR1 LGHNA, CDR2 YSLEER. The CDR3 loop spans 14 amino acids. Trimming cost V 3 bases and J 1 base, with 9 bases left between them. CDR3 sequence reads: CASSHGGSNYGYTF. The CDR3 DNA reads TGCGCCAGCAGCCATGGGGGCAGTAACTATGGCTACACCTTC.

The chain couples TRBV4-3 to TRBJ1-4; D is undetermined. The CDR3 spans 15 residues. V was shortened by 1 base and J by 3 bases, with 9 bases between the two germline ends. Germline V gene sequence: CDR1 LGHNA, CDR2 YSLEER. Here the CDR3 DNA reads TGCGCCAGCAGCCAAGCTAGGACTGCTAATGAAAAACTGTTTTTT. Translation gives CASSQARTANEKLFF.

This chain links TRBV2 with TRBJ2-7, with D tentatively TRBD2 (7 bases). Germline V gives CDR1 SNHLY, CDR2 FYNNEI. The CDR3 loop spans 14 amino acids. V lost 3 bases and J 4 bases, leaving 13 bases between the germline ends. The DNA for the CDR3 is TGTGCCAGCAGTGATGGGGAGGGGGTTTACGAGCAGTACTTC. This sequence encodes CASSDGEGVYEQYF.

V and J are TRBV11-2 and TRBJ2-7; a possible D gene is TRBD2 (6 bases). Germline V CDR1 and CDR2: SGHAT, FQNNGV. This CDR3 has 13 residues. The V end was cut by 9 bases, the J end by 3 bases, with 15 bases between. CDR3 residues: CASGVGDFYEQYF. CDR3 sequence (DNA): TGTGCCAGTGGGGTGGGGGACTTCTACGAGCAGTACTTC.

The chain is built from TRBV19 and TRBJ2-1, with 9 bases fitting TRBD1. The ends lost 4 bases at V and 7 bases at J; junction bases unmatched: 5. The CDR3 runs 14 residues. Germline V gives CDR1 LNHDA, CDR2 SQIVND (reference sequence). The CDR3 DNA reads as TGTGCCAGTAGTAGTCCCGGGACAGGGAATGAGCAGTTCTTC. Amino acids: CASSSPGTGNEQFF.

CDR3 DNA: TGTGCCAGCAGTGATACTAGCGGGAGAGGTGCCTACAATGAGCAGTTCTTC. As protein: CASSDTSGRGAYNEQFF. The genes are TRBV2 and TRBJ2-1; 11 positions agree with TRBD2. Germline-derived CDR1 and CDR2 are SNHLY and FYNNEI. V shed 3 bases and J 2 bases; nucleotides not matched to a gene: 6. The CDR3 contains 17 residues.

The chain recombines TRBV7-7 with TRBJ2-7; D is possibly TRBD2 (6 bases). V was clipped by 4 bases and J by 6 bases, with 13 bases between them. The CDR3 length is 13 residues. Germline values: CDR1 SSHAT, CDR2 FNYEAQ (reference sequence). In DNA form, the CDR3 reads TGTGCCAGCAGCTCTAGCGAGGCGGGCGAGCAGTACTTC. Translated: CASSSSEAGEQYF.

The chain uses TRBV2 and TRBJ2-7; 7 bases align to TRBD1. V lost 0 bases to trimming and J lost 3 bases; unmatched junction nucleotides: 5. Germline-derived CDR1 and CDR2 are SNHLY and FYNNEI. This CDR3 comprises 15 residues. The CDR3 bases are TGTGCCAGCAGTGAAGCGCCGGGACAGTTCTACGAGCAGTACTTC. It codes for CASSEAPGQFYEQYF.

The V call is TRBV7-6, the J call TRBJ2-3; 10 bases map to TRBD2. V was pared by 1 base and J by 4 bases, with 8 bases of the junction left unmatched. The CDR3 length is 17 residues. The germline V gene has CDR1 SGHVS and CDR2 FNYEAQ. The DNA of the CDR3 is TGTGCCAGCAGCTTAGGGACTAGCGGAGTCATGGCAGATACGCAGTATTTT. Translated: CASSLGTSGVMADTQYF.